The rows below give T cell receptor beta chains drawn from one sample of a study of T cell changes during pregnancy in multiple sclerosis. This table comes from immunoSEQ multiplex PCR, and its TCRdb copy is limited to in-frame clones, with some not included. The sample carries some 46,000 clones, about 90% recorded once. Sequenced material: CD4+ T cells from peripheral blood mononuclear cells, taken after pregnancy. The receptors stem from a female donor with multiple sclerosis, enrolled in a pregnancy study. Both conserved end residues are part of each CDR3. D genes are given only for firm matches. Some rows mark clone size as missing; the rest say once, few, many or name a class of expanded clone.

size	V	J	D	DNA	CDR3
NA	TRBV2	TRBJ1-5	TRBD1	TGTGCCAGCAGTAAAACAGGGGATTATGGTCAGCCCCAGCATTTT	CASSKTGDYGQPQHF
NA	TRBV30	TRBJ1-5	NA	TGTGCCTGGAGGGCGGGGGACAATCAGCCCCAGCATTTT	CAWRAGDNQPQHF
NA	TRBV27	TRBJ2-6	NA	TGTGCCACTACTTACAGGGTCGGGGCCAACGTCCTGACTTTC	CATTYRVGANVLTF
NA	TRBV27	TRBJ2-7	TRBD2	TGTGCCAGCAGTTTATACACGGGAGGGATCATCTTC	CASSLYTGGIIF
NA	TRBV9	TRBJ2-3	NA	TGTGCCAGCAGCGTAGAAAGGGGCTCGGGCACAGATACGCAGTATTTT	CASSVERGSGTDTQYF
NA	TRBV2	TRBJ2-5	NA	TGTGCCAGCAGTGTCGACAGCCAAGAGACCCAGTACTTC	CASSVDSQETQYF
NA	TRBV11-2	TRBJ2-2	NA	TGTGCCAGCAGCTCCCCCGGTAGCCCCGGGGAGCTGTTTTTT	CASSSPGSPGELFF
NA	TRBV2	TRBJ2-7	TRBD2	TGTGCCAGCAGGCAACTAGCGGGAGTTCACTTC	CASRQLAGVHF
once	TRBV13	TRBJ2-7	TRBD1	TGTGCCAGCAGCTCCGGACAGGGGGGCTACGAGCAGTACTTC	CASSSGQGGYEQYF
NA	TRBV5-6	TRBJ2-7	NA	TGTGCCAGCAGCTTGATGGCAAGCTACGAGCAGTACTTC	CASSLMASYEQYF
NA	TRBV5-1	TRBJ2-7	TRBD1	TGCGCCAGCAGCTTACAGGGGTACGAGCAGTACTTC	CASSLQGYEQYF
NA	TRBV4-2	TRBJ2-6	TRBD1	TGTGCCAGCAGCCAAAGACAGGGCTCTGGGGCCAACGTCCTGACTTTC	CASSQRQGSGANVLTF
NA	TRBV7-8	TRBJ2-7	TRBD1	TGTGCCAGCAGCCCGCGACAGGGGGCGGACGAGCAGTACTTC	CASSPRQGADEQYF
NA	TRBV2	TRBJ2-5	NA	TGTGCCAGCAGTACACAGCGGGAGACCCAGTACTTC	CASSTQRETQYF
NA	TRBV9	TRBJ2-3	NA	TGTGCCAGCAGTTTCAGTGGCTCCTTCACAGATACGCAGTATTTT	CASSFSGSFTDTQYF
NA	TRBV5-1	TRBJ2-3	NA	TGCGCCAGCAGCCTGGACAGACCTACAGATACGCAGTATTTT	CASSLDRPTDTQYF
once	TRBV19	TRBJ1-5	NA	TGTGCCAGTAGTAACCTCAGACTTCTTAGCAATCAGCCCCAGCATTTT	CASSNLRLLSNQPQHF
NA	TRBV6-1	TRBJ1-4	TRBD1	TGTGCCAGCGCCTCAGGGGGCGCAGATGAAAAACTGTTTTTT	CASASGGADEKLFF
NA	TRBV6-5	TRBJ2-1	NA	TGTGCCAGCAGTTACTCCGGGACAAGTAATGAGCAGTTCTTC	CASSYSGTSNEQFF
NA	TRBV30	TRBJ1-4	TRBD1	TGTGCCTGGAGGAAGGGGGCGAGAGCTGAAAAACTGTTTTTT	CAWRKGARAEKLFF
NA	TRBV28	TRBJ2-7	NA	TGTGCCAGCAGTTTTAGCACTAGTTTCTACGAGCAGTACTTC	CASSFSTSFYEQYF
NA	TRBV6-5	TRBJ2-7	NA	TGTGCCAGCAGTTACTCGGCAAATAGCGTCACCTACGAGCAGTACTTC	CASSYSANSVTYEQYF
few	TRBV5-8	TRBJ2-3	NA	TGTGCCAGCAGCTCCGGGACTCGTACCACAGATACGCAGTATTTT	CASSSGTRTTDTQYF
few	TRBV29-1	TRBJ1-1	NA	TGCAGCGTTGGAGGACTGATGAACACTGAAGCTTTCTTT	CSVGGLMNTEAFF
NA	TRBV4-1	TRBJ2-6	NA	TGCGCCAGCAGCCAGGCACAGGCTAGGTCTGGGGCCAACGTCCTGACTTTC	CASSQAQARSGANVLTF
NA	TRBV5-1	TRBJ1-2	TRBD1	TGCGCCAGCAGCTTGGCCGGGACAGGGGTAGGCTACACCTTC	CASSLAGTGVGYTF